The 21 T cell receptor beta chains below were found in one sample sequenced in a study of blood T cell repertoires in COVID-19. TCRdb keeps only in-frame clones here, not all; method: immunoSEQ multiplex PCR. The data hold some 350,000 clones, with roughly 90% observed a single time. Sequenced sample: peripheral blood. All receptors come from a woman in her seventies with COVID-19, enrolled during active disease.

Points on this clone: Other DNA sequences in this sample translate to the same CDR3. The CDR3 loop is CASSLSGDSGNTIYF. In DNA, the CDR3 is TGTGCCAGCAGCTTGTCGGGGGATTCTGGAAACACCATATATTTT. V is TRBV5-4 and J is TRBJ1-3, with D possibly TRBD1 on 5 matching bases. The CDR3 is made up of 15 amino acids. CDR1 and CDR2 from the germline V gene are SGHNT and YYREEE (reference sequence). V was pared by 1 base and J by 1 base, with 9 bases between.

This clone has a count of ten or more. CDR3 protein: CASSYGGSAYEQYF. The CDR3 DNA reads as TGTGCCAGCAGTTACGGCGGCAGCGCCTACGAGCAGTACTTC. The J gene is TRBJ2-7, the V gene TRBV6-5; D call uncertain. CDR3 length equals 14 residues. Trimming pared 2 bases from V and 2 bases from J, leaving 10 bases between. CDR1 and CDR2 from the germline V gene are MNHEY and SVGAGI.

The chain uses TRBV21-1 and TRBJ1-2; the D call in the table, TRBD1, was not verified against the DNA. TRBV21-1 is designated a pseudogene. The CDR3 sequence is 17 residues long. The CDR3: CASSKTQWMRTDYGYTF. The CDR3 DNA reads TGTGCCAGCAGCAAAACCCAATGGATGAGGACAGACTATGGCTACACCTTC.

This chain joins TRBV24-1 and TRBJ1-1, with D possibly matching TRBD1 (6 bases). Trimming took 8 bases from V and 4 from J, leaving 10 bases between them. The length of the CDR3 is 12 residues. Germline CDR1 and CDR2: KGHDR and SFDVKD. Written as DNA, the CDR3 is TGTGCCACCATGGGGGCGGGCACTGAAGCTTTCTTT. Its protein is CATMGAGTEAFF.

The chain recombines TRBV7-2 with TRBJ2-7; D is possibly TRBD2 (5 bases). This CDR3 spans 15 amino acids. Germline CDR1 and CDR2: SGHTA and FQGNSA. Trimming stripped 2 bases from V and 2 bases from J, with 13 bases between. CDR3 sequence: CASSLTRASPYEQYF. CDR3 bases: TGTGCCAGCAGCTTAACGAGGGCCTCACCCTACGAGCAGTACTTC.

This clone was recorded many times. The chain is built from TRBV5-6 and TRBJ1-1; maybe TRBD1 (5 bases). Germline values: CDR1 SGHDT, CDR2 YYEEEE. This CDR3 has 16 residues. V shed 4 bases and J shed 0 bases, with 16 bases lying between them. The CDR3 DNA reads as TGTGCCAGCAGCACAATCTCGACAGACATGAACACTGAAGCTTTCTTT. Its protein product is CASSTISTDMNTEAFF.

The chain employs TRBV7-9 and TRBJ2-3, with a possible D match to TRBD2 (5 bases). The CDR3 totals 13 residues. Germline CDR1 SEHNR, CDR2 FQNEAQ (reference sequence). Trimming took off 5 bases at V and 8 bases at J, with 14 bases between the two ends. CDR3 sequence reads: CASSASGIGTQYF. In nucleotides, the CDR3 is TGTGCCAGCAGCGCCTCCGGGATAGGTACGCAGTATTTT.

J is TRBJ1-4 and V is TRBV5-1; D not resolved. Trimming shortened V by 4 bases and J by 4 bases, and 11 bases separated the two germline ends. The CDR3 spans 14 residues. CDR1 SGHRS and CDR2 YFSETQ come from the germline V gene. The CDR3 loop is CASSVSLGNEKLFF. As DNA, the CDR3 is TGCGCCAGCAGCGTCTCTCTCGGTAATGAAAAACTGTTTTTT.

The rearrangement links TRBV4-3 to TRBJ2-1; 9 nucleotides agree with TRBD1. This CDR3 comprises 13 residues. The J segment lost 8 bases and the V segment lost 4 bases, leaving 3 bases of the junction unmatched. Germline V gene lookup returns CDR1 LGHNA and CDR2 YSLEER. The CDR3 loop reads CASSPRQGDEQFF. For the CDR3, the DNA is TGCGCCAGCAGCCCCCGACAGGGGGATGAGCAGTTCTTC.

The rearrangement links TRBV5-1 to TRBJ1-2, with D perhaps matching TRBD1 (6 bases). The CDR3 is made up of 15 amino acids. Trimming shortened V by 0 bases and J by 7 bases, and 16 bases separated the two germline ends. Germline CDR1 reads SGHRS; CDR2 reads YFSETQ. The CDR3 coding sequence is TGCGCCAGCAGCTTGGCCGACACAGGGACCAGTGGCTACACCTTC. Residues: CASSLADTGTSGYTF.

The V call is TRBV28, the J call TRBJ2-3; TRBD2 aligns across 10 bases. The CDR3 length is 16 residues. With V trimmed by 5 bases and J by 4 bases, 9 bases remained unmatched. Germline CDR1 and CDR2: MDHEN and SYDVKM. DNA for the CDR3: TGTGCCAGCAGTCACATCAGCGGGGGGGCCTCAGATACGCAGTATTTT. As protein: CASSHISGGASDTQYF. The full variable domain, its missing parts supplied by reference TRBV28 and TRBJ2-3, is DVKVTQSSRYLVKRTGEKVFLECVQDMDHENMFWYRQDPGLGLRLIYFSYDVKMKEKGDIPEGYSVSREKKERFSLILESASTNQTSMYLCASSHISGGASDTQYFGPGTRLTVL.

This chain links TRBV3-1 (or the pseudogene TRBV3-2) with TRBJ2-7; TRBD1 is a possible D gene (5 bases). This CDR3 region has 15 residues. V lost 1 base and J lost 0, with 10 bases in between. Germline CDR1 LGHDT, CDR2 YNNKEL (reference sequence). CDR3 residues: CASSQAAGNSYEQYF. The CDR3 nucleotides are TGTGCCAGCAGCCAAGCTGCAGGGAACTCCTACGAGCAGTACTTC.

In DNA, the CDR3 is TGCAGCGTTGGCATCGGACTAGCGGGGGGGGATACGCAGTATTTT. Translation: CSVGIGLAGGDTQYF. The V gene is TRBV29-1, the J gene TRBJ2-3; 15 nucleotides agree with TRBD2. CDR1 and CDR2 from the germline V gene are SQVTM and ANQGSEA. The junction had 5 bases not matched to a gene; V was cut back by 4 bases and J by 6 bases. There are 15 residues in the CDR3.

Comment on this clone: The same CDR3 is also encoded by other DNA sequences in this sample. This chain joins TRBV5-1 and TRBJ1-5; 12 bases are shared with TRBD1. The J segment lost 7 bases and the V segment lost 0 bases, leaving 5 bases of the junction unmatched. The CDR3 is made up of 16 amino acids. Germline V CDR1 and CDR2: SGHRS, YFSETQ. CDR3 in DNA: TGCGCCAGCAGCTTGGAGGGACAGGGGGCTGGGCAGCCCCAGCATTTT. The encoded protein is CASSLEGQGAGQPQHF.

The chain uses TRBV13 and TRBJ1-6, with D uncertain. V gave up 0 bases and J gave up 7 bases, with 10 bases separating them. This CDR3 spans 15 amino acids. From germline, CDR1 is PRHDT and CDR2 FYEKMQ (reference sequence). This CDR3 reads CASSLGREWNSPLHF. CDR3 sequence (DNA): TGTGCCAGCAGCTTAGGCCGGGAATGGAATTCACCCCTCCACTTT.

The chain combines TRBV10-3 with TRBJ1-3; D is perhaps TRBD1 (5 bases). The germline gives CDR1 ENHRY, CDR2 SYGVKD. The V and J ends lost 10 bases and 0 bases respectively, with 19 bases between them. This CDR3 spans 16 amino acids. As DNA, the CDR3 is TGTGCCAGTTTGGGGCAGGGCGATAGCTCTGGAAACACCATATATTTT. It is translated as CASLGQGDSSGNTIYF.

This clone was recorded only once. This chain joins TRBV11-1 and TRBJ1-1; 11 bases agree with TRBD1. After removal of 5 bases from V and 8 bases from J, the junction contained 13 bases not matched to a gene. CDR1 and CDR2 from the germline V gene are SGHAT and FQDESV (reference sequence). The length of the CDR3 is 16 residues. This CDR3 is CASSRGGRTGGFEAFF. DNA for the CDR3: TGTGCCAGCAGCCGTGGTGGTAGGACAGGGGGCTTCGAAGCTTTCTTT.

The rearrangement uses TRBV5-1 and TRBJ2-6; 9 positions match TRBD1. This CDR3 has 18 residues. Trimming cost V 2 bases and J 2 bases; bases outside gene matches: 8. Per the germline V gene, CDR1 is SGHRS and CDR2 is YFSETQ. The CDR3 DNA follows: TGCGCCAGCAGCTTAGAGGGACAGGGTAGCCCTGGGGCCAACGTCCTGACTTTC. It is translated as CASSLEGQGSPGANVLTF.

The chain couples TRBV20-1 to TRBJ2-3, with D uncertain. The CDR3 sequence is 11 residues long. The germline gives CDR1 DFQATT, CDR2 SNEGSKA (reference sequence). V was pared by 5 bases and J by 6 bases, with 9 bases between. For the CDR3, the DNA is TGCAGTGCTCCCCTTAGTGATACGCAGTATTTT. It translates to CSAPLSDTQYF.

To note about this clone: A much larger clone sits a single nucleotide away, making a read error possible. The rearrangement links TRBV3-1 (or the pseudogene TRBV3-2) to TRBJ1-2; 9 bases are a match to TRBD1. This CDR3 has 14 residues. Germline trimming cut 5 bases from V and 4 bases from J; bases unmatched to any gene: 5. Germline lookup yields CDR1 LGHDT and CDR2 YNNKEL (reference sequence). DNA of the CDR3: TGTGCCAGCAGCGCGGGACAGGGCAGCTATGGCTACACCTTC. This sequence encodes CASSAGQGSYGYTF.

The chain couples TRBV2 to TRBJ2-3; 8 bases are a match to TRBD2. Germline V gives CDR1 SNHLY, CDR2 FYNNEI. Unmatched junction bases numbered 7, after V lost 6 bases and J lost 5 bases. The CDR3 runs 14 residues. CDR3 residues: CASSGGAAIDTQYF. The CDR3 coding sequence is TGTGCCAGCAGCGGGGGGGCCGCGATAGATACGCAGTATTTT.